This T cell receptor beta chain was documented in a study of blood T cell repertoires in COVID-19. Study as a whole: Acute-phase and convalescent COVID-19 samples originated in the United States, Italy and Spain.

Original handling: Scientists estimated how many nucleated cells there were by amplifying reference gene primers. Generated by immunoSEQ multiplex PCR, the TCRdb table keeps only in-frame clones and is missing some. The V and J calls and the clone size are those of that table, but D and trimming were determined from the DNA. In the table there are around 370,000 clones, nearly 90% of which are singletons. With 1 base clipped from V and 1 base from J, the junction kept 6 bases outside the gene matches. The CDR3 runs to 15 residues. Germline V gene lookup returns CDR1 SQVTM and CDR2 ANQGSEA. Sequencing was carried out using peripheral blood. The origin of this receptor is a man aged 18 to 29 with active or convalescent COVID-19. The chain joins TRBV29-1 to TRBJ2-5; 7 bases are shared with TRBD1. Written as DNA, the CDR3 is TGCAGCGTTGAAGTACGGACAGGCCTCCAAGAGACCCAGTACTTC. Protein sequence: CSVEVRTGLQETQYF.